A single sample gave rise to the 9 T cell receptor beta chains below, sequenced in a study of cytomegalovirus exposure and HLA in healthy donors. The PCR employed 60 Vbeta primers together with 13 Jbeta primers. The data were produced by immunoSEQ multiplex PCR, yet TCRdb's version contains in-frame clones alone and is incomplete. The sample contains about 190,000 clones, around 85% of which appear only once. Sequencing was done on a sample of PBMCs. These receptors were collected from a man aged 50 to 60 in good health and CMV-seronegative.

V gene TRBV28 combines with J gene TRBJ1-4, with TRBD1 matching over 9 bases. Trimming removed 7 bases from V and 6 bases from J; junction bases left unmatched: 6. Germline CDR1 is MDHEN and CDR2 is SYDVKM. This CDR3 has 14 amino acids. The CDR3 coding sequence is TGTGCCAGCATCCATGGGACAGGGTATGAAAAACTGTTTTTT. Protein sequence: CASIHGTGYEKLFF.

The V and J genes are TRBV9 and TRBJ2-7; 7 nucleotides line up with TRBD1. CDR1 is SGDLS and CDR2 is YYNGEE in the germline V gene. V dropped 3 bases and J dropped 3; count of bases not matched to a gene: 3. The CDR3 totals 13 residues. CDR3 sequence (DNA): TGTGCCAGCAGCGCAGGGGGTGTCTACGAGCAGTACTTC. The encoded protein is CASSAGGVYEQYF.

The chain couples TRBV7-2 to TRBJ1-4; D is uncertain. With 3 bases removed from V and 0 bases from J, the gap between germline ends came to 17 bases. CDR3 size: 18 residues. Looked up from germline, CDR1 is SGHTA and CDR2 is FQGNSA. Here the CDR3 DNA reads TGTGCCAGCAGCTTGGTCGGGTTGGGAGCCGCAACTAATGAAAAACTGTTTTTT. The encoded protein is CASSLVGLGAATNEKLFF.

This clone was seen a handful of times. CDR3 coding DNA: TGTGCCAGCAGTTTATTCAATCAGCGGGGTTTCACAGATACGCAGTATTTT. Translating it yields CASSLFNQRGFTDTQYF. V is TRBV27 and J is TRBJ2-3; 7 bases line up with TRBD2. From germline, CDR1 is MNHEY and CDR2 SMNVEV (reference sequence). The CDR3 length is 17 residues. Trimming took 1 base from V and 2 from J; bases not matched to a gene: 9.

This clone has only one observation. The chain is built from TRBV10-2 and TRBJ2-7, with D maybe TRBD1 (6 bases). Deletions cut 7 bases from V and 2 bases from J, with 15 bases between. Germline V gives CDR1 WSHSY, CDR2 SAAADI. The CDR3 has 14 residues. Here the CDR3 DNA reads TGCGCCAGCACCACGGAAGGGGGAACCTACGAGCAGTACTTC. It specifies CASTTEGGTYEQYF.

The chain is built from TRBV5-1 and TRBJ2-2; 7 bases agree with TRBD2. Trimming at V came to 7 bases and at J to 6 bases, leaving 6 bases not matched to a gene. This CDR3 contains 13 residues. CDR1 and CDR2 (germline): SGHRS, YFSETQ. CDR3 protein: CASGPTSSGELFF. DNA of the CDR3: TGCGCCAGCGGCCCGACTAGCTCCGGGGAGCTGTTTTTT.

The chain carries TRBV6-1 and TRBJ1-2, with TRBD1 as a possible D gene (6 bases). V lost 5 bases, J lost 7 bases, and 17 bases lay in between. The CDR3 runs 14 residues. Germline-derived CDR1 and CDR2 are MNHNS and SASEGT. In DNA form, the CDR3 reads TGTGCCAGCAGTAGCCCTAACAGGGTGGTTGGCTACACCTTC. It is translated as CASSSPNRVVGYTF.

The chain combines TRBV5-1 with TRBJ1-2; D is perhaps TRBD1 (6 bases). In germline, CDR1 is SGHRS, CDR2 YFSETQ. The CDR3 is made up of 15 amino acids. Deletions cut 2 bases from V and 3 bases from J, with 14 bases between. The CDR3 nucleotides are TGCGCCAGCAGCTTTACAGGGACGGTTGACTATGGCTACACCTTC. It encodes CASSFTGTVDYGYTF.

The V gene is TRBV9, the J gene TRBJ1-2; TRBD1 might be the D (5 bases). Between the trimmed V and J ends, which lost 4 bases and 11 bases, there was a span of 15 bases. The CDR3 extends over 12 amino acids. Germline lookup yields CDR1 SGDLS and CDR2 YYNGEE. The CDR3 sequence is CASSPGVPEYTF. The CDR3 DNA sequence: TGTGCCAGCAGCCCGGGGGTCCCCGAATACACCTTC.